The rows below give T cell receptor beta chains drawn from one sample of a study of chemoradiotherapy in HPV16-positive cancers. The method was immunoSEQ multiplex PCR; TCRdb's version includes in-frame clones alone and lacks a portion of them. Altogether thousands of clones are present, roughly 80% being singletons, with the ten largest covering about 8%. The sample in question was tumor tissue, obtained from a patient who underwent chemoradiotherapy. Receptor source: a human donor with HPV-associated anogenital cancer. Both conserved end residues are part of each CDR3. The D gene is left open where the match is weak. Only part of the rows carry a size: once, few, many, or a class if the clone is expanded.

cdr3_length | j_call | clone_size | d_call | v_call | cdr3_nt | cdr3_aa
12 | TRBJ1-1 | . | . | TRBV30 | TGTGCCTGGAGTGGGTGGGCAGGGGAAGCTTTCTTT | CAWSGWAGEAFF
18 | TRBJ1-5 | few | TRBD1 | TRBV7-8 | TGTGCCAGCAGCTCCTCAGCTGGCAGACAGGGGCCGTATCAGCCCCAGCATTTT | CASSSSAGRQGPYQPQHF
15 | TRBJ2-2 | . | . | TRBV7-8 | TGTGCCAGCAGCTTAGTAGGGCCCGGGCCCGGGGAGCTGTTTTTT | CASSLVGPGPGELFF
14 | TRBJ2-7 | . | . | TRBV4-2 | TGTGCCAGCAGCCAACAGACGGGGTCCTACGAGCAGTACTTC | CASSQQTGSYEQYF
17 | TRBJ1-1 | . | . | TRBV5-1 | TGCGCCAGCAGCTTGGCTTTGAATTCCCGGGAAGTTGCTGAAGCTTTCTTT | CASSLALNSREVAEAFF
17 | TRBJ1-2 | . | . | TRBV2 | TGTGCCAGCAGCCGCCTCCTAACAGGGATATCTAACTATGGCTACACCTTC | CASSRLLTGISNYGYTF
13 | TRBJ2-3 | . | TRBD1 | TRBV28 | TGTGCCAGCAGACGAACAGGGGCCGATACGCAGTATTTT | CASRRTGADTQYF
13 | TRBJ2-7 | . | . | TRBV27 | TGTGCCAGCAGCCACCGAAACTCCTACGAGCAGTACTTC | CASSHRNSYEQYF
15 | TRBJ2-3 | . | TRBD1 | TRBV6-4 | TGTGCCAGCAGTGACGAGGGGGCCGGGTCAGATACGCAGTATTTT | CASSDEGAGSDTQYF
19 | TRBJ2-6 | . | . | TRBV11-2 | TGTGCCAGCAGCTTAGACTCGACAGGACTACGTTCTGGGGCCAACGTCCTGACTTTC | CASSLDSTGLRSGANVLTF
15 | TRBJ2-4 | . | . | TRBV7-2 | TGTGCCAGCAGCCGCGGGGGCGGGGGCGGAAACATTCAGTACTTC | CASSRGGGGGNIQYF
14 | TRBJ1-4 | . | TRBD1 | TRBV6-5 | TGTGCCAGCAGTTACAGGACAGGGAATGAAAAACTGTTTTTT | CASSYRTGNEKLFF
20 | TRBJ1-1 | . | . | TRBV30 | TGTGCCTGGAGTGTACCTTGGAGGGCCAGGGAGCATTTGTCGAACACTGAAGCTTTCTTT | CAWSVPWRAREHLSNTEAFF
15 | TRBJ2-2 | . | . | TRBV19 | TGTGCCAGTAGCTACGGGGGAATCCCCACCGGGGAGCTGTTTTTT | CASSYGGIPTGELFF
19 | TRBJ2-1 | . | . | TRBV7-9 | TGTGCCAGCAGCTTAGAGGCTTTTTTTCAGGACCTCTCCTACAATGAGCAGTTCTTC | CASSLEAFFQDLSYNEQFF
15 | TRBJ1-2 | once | . | TRBV4-3 | TGCGCCAGCAGCCAACTGGACGGACCTAACTATGGCTACACCTTC | CASSQLDGPNYGYTF
14 | TRBJ1-1 | . | . | TRBV19 | TGTGCCAGTAGTATAATGGGGGCCATCACTGAAGCTTTCTTT | CASSIMGAITEAFF
15 | TRBJ1-1 | . | TRBD1 | TRBV27 | TGTGCCAGCAGTTTATCGACAGGGTTGAACACTGAAGCTTTCTTT | CASSLSTGLNTEAFF
15 | TRBJ2-7 | . | TRBD2 | TRBV6-6 | TGTGCCAGCAGTTACACAGCGGGGGGGTCCTGGGAGCAGTACTTC | CASSYTAGGSWEQYF
15 | TRBJ2-7 | few | . | TRBV28 | TGTGCCAGCAGACCGTGGCAGGACAAGTCCTACGAGCAGTACTTC | CASRPWQDKSYEQYF
14 | TRBJ1-1 | once | . | TRBV5-1 | TGCGCCAGCAGCTCGGGACGGCTGAACACTGAAGCTTTCTTT | CASSSGRLNTEAFF
12 | TRBJ2-3 | . | . | TRBV29-1 | TGCAGCGGCAGGGAAAGCACAGATACGCAGTATTTT | CSGRESTDTQYF
15 | TRBJ2-7 | . | . | TRBV28 | TGTGCCAGCAGGCCCTGGGGAGACTTAATGTACGAGCAGTACTTC | CASRPWGDLMYEQYF
13 | TRBJ2-7 | . | TRBD2 | TRBV5-8 | TGTGCCAGCAGCTGGGGGGGGGTCTACGAGCAGTACTTC | CASSWGGVYEQYF
16 | TRBJ2-3 | medium-sized | TRBD2 | TRBV11-2 | TGTGCCAGCAGCTTAGATTCTCTAGCGGGGGAGGTTACGCAGTATTTT | CASSLDSLAGEVTQYF
16 | TRBJ2-1 | . | TRBD1 | TRBV28 | TGTGCCAGCAGTCTCACCGGGACAGGGACGCTCAATGAGCAGTTCTTC | CASSLTGTGTLNEQFF
14 | TRBJ1-1 | few | . | TRBV19 | TGTGCCAGTAGTCTTGTTTGGACGAACACTGAAGCTTTCTTT | CASSLVWTNTEAFF
15 | TRBJ1-3 | . | . | TRBV7-8 | TGTGCCAGCAGCTTAGAAGTCTACTCTGGAAACACCATATATTTT | CASSLEVYSGNTIYF
15 | TRBJ2-7 | . | TRBD1 | TRBV4-2 | TGTGCCAGCAGCCAAGTGGGGACAGGGCCCTACGAGCAGTACTTC | CASSQVGTGPYEQYF
16 | TRBJ1-5 | . | . | TRBV21-1 | TGTGCCAGCAGCCGGTGGTCCCCGGAGAGCAATCAGCCCCAGCATTTT | CASSRWSPESNQPQHF
15 | TRBJ1-2 | . | TRBD1 | TRBV9 | TGTGCCAGCAGCGTCGACACGGGACAGGAATATGGCTACACCTTC | CASSVDTGQEYGYTF
16 | TRBJ2-3 | few | . | TRBV7-2 | TGTGCCAGCAACTGGTGGGACGGATTCAGCACAGATACGCAGTATTTT | CASNWWDGFSTDTQYF
13 | TRBJ2-5 | . | . | TRBV5-1 | TGCGCCAGCAGCTTGGGGCAGGGAGAGACCCAGTACTTC | CASSLGQGETQYF
17 | TRBJ1-6 | once | . | TRBV7-2 | TGTGCCAGCAGCTTCTCCCCTTTCGGACAGAGTAATTCACCCCTCCACTTT | CASSFSPFGQSNSPLHF
15 | TRBJ1-1 | . | TRBD1 | TRBV5-1 | TGCGCCAGCAGCTCGGGACAGGAAAGGAACACTGAAGCTTTCTTT | CASSSGQERNTEAFF
14 | TRBJ2-3 | few | . | TRBV5-5 | TGTGCCAGCAGCCTGAAGGGGGGCATGGATACGCAGTATTTT | CASSLKGGMDTQYF
15 | TRBJ1-1 | . | TRBD1 | TRBV9 | TGTGCCAGCAGCGTAGACAGGGGGCAGAACACTGAAGCTTTCTTT | CASSVDRGQNTEAFF
11 | TRBJ2-4 | . | . | TRBV6-1 | TGTGCCAGCAGTGAGATAAACATTCAGTACTTC | CASSEINIQYF
17 | TRBJ2-1 | . | . | TRBV5-6 | TGTGCCAGCAGCTTCGGGAGTGGGGGTGGCGTAGAATATGAGCAGTTCTTC | CASSFGSGGGVEYEQFF
15 | TRBJ2-4 | . | . | TRBV6-5 | TGTGCCAGCAGTTACAGGGGGTCGGGCAAAAACATTCAGTACTTC | CASSYRGSGKNIQYF
14 | TRBJ1-2 | . | . | TRBV5-4 | TGTGCCAGCAGCTTGTTAGGGCAGGGAGGTGGCTACACCTTC | CASSLLGQGGGYTF
15 | TRBJ1-1 | . | . | TRBV5-1 | TGCGCCAGCAGCTTGGCTGGGACCGAGGGCACTGAAGCTTTCTTT | CASSLAGTEGTEAFF